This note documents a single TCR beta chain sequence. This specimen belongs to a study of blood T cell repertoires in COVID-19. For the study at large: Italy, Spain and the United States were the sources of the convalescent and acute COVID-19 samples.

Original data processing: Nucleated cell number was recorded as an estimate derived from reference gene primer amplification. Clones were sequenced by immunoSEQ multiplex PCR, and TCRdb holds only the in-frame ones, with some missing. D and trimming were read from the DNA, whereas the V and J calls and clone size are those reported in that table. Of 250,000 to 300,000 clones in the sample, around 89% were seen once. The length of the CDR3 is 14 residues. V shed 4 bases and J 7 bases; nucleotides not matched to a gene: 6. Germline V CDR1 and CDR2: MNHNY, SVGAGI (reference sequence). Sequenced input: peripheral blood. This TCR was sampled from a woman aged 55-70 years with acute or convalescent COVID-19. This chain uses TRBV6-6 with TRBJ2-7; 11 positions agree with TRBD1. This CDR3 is CASSFGTGGVEQYF. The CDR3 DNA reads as TGTGCCAGCAGTTTCGGGACAGGGGGTGTTGAGCAGTACTTC.